These 20 T cell receptor beta chains share one sample of origin, sequenced in a study of graft-versus-host responses after intestinal transplantation. Sequencing was performed with immunoSEQ multiplex PCR; in TCRdb, only in-frame clones are kept and a portion is missing. This sample has around 43,000 clones; around nine tenths occur once, and the top ten carry approximately 4.7%. Sequencing used PBMCs, obtained 524 days after transplant. The source is a human patient who received an intestinal transplant, so some T cells may come from the graft donor.

The V gene is TRBV11-2, the J gene TRBJ2-5; the match to TRBD1 covers 7 bases. V lost 5 bases and J lost 2; bases outside the gene matches: 11. CDR1 is SGHAT and CDR2 is FQNNGV in the germline V gene. This CDR3 contains 16 residues. The CDR3 here is CASSRFRDSLQETQYF. The CDR3 DNA reads TGTGCCAGCAGCCGATTCCGGGACAGTTTACAAGAGACCCAGTACTTC.

The chain carries TRBV28 and TRBJ2-1, with 7 bases that match TRBD1. The CDR3 is made up of 13 amino acids. CDR1 and CDR2 from the germline V gene are MDHEN and SYDVKM. V was clipped by 6 bases and J by 3 bases; unmatched bases: 2. CDR3 nucleotides: TGTGCCAGCAGAGCAGGGGGCTACAATGAGCAGTTCTTC. This translates into CASRAGGYNEQFF.

The V call is TRBV4-1, the J call TRBJ2-7, with a possible D match to TRBD1 (5 bases). Between the trimmed V and J ends, which lost 4 bases and 3 bases, there was a span of 16 bases. Germline CDR1 reads MGHRA; CDR2 reads YSYEKL. This CDR3 region has 15 residues. The CDR3 DNA reads TGCGCCAGCAGCCTAACCCGACAGCGAAACTACGAGCAGTACTTC. This gives the protein CASSLTRQRNYEQYF.

The V and J genes are TRBV28 and TRBJ2-7, with 8 bases matching TRBD1. With 5 bases clipped from V and 3 bases from J, the junction kept 12 bases outside the gene matches. The CDR3 has 16 amino acids. Germline V CDR1 and CDR2: MDHEN, SYDVKM. The CDR3 loop reads CASSPILRTGNYEQYF. For the CDR3, the DNA is TGTGCCAGCAGTCCTATTCTGAGGACAGGGAACTACGAGCAGTACTTC. The variable domain in full, completed from reference TRBV28 and TRBJ2-7, reads DVKVTQSSRYLVKRTGEKVFLECVQDMDHENMFWYRQDPGLGLRLIYFSYDVKMKEKGDIPEGYSVSREKKERFSLILESASTNQTSMYLCASSPILRTGNYEQYFGPGTRLTVT.

The chain uses TRBV4-2 and TRBJ2-7; D gene uncertain. V lost 0 bases to trimming and J lost 5 bases, with 20 bases between them. CDR3 length: 17 residues. The germline V gene has CDR1 LGHNA and CDR2 YNFKEQ. Here the CDR3 DNA reads TGTGCCAGCAGCCAAGACGGCCCTAGGGCCCTCCAGGACGAGCAGTACTTC. Encoded protein: CASSQDGPRALQDEQYF.

This chain links TRBV28 with TRBJ2-3; 9 nucleotides line up with TRBD2. Germline CDR1 reads MDHEN; CDR2 reads SYDVKM. The CDR3 is 13 residues long. The V and J ends lost 4 bases and 6 bases, in that order; junction bases with no gene match: 2. CDR3: CASSSSGRDTQYF. CDR3 in DNA: TGTGCCAGCAGTTCAAGCGGGAGGGATACGCAGTATTTT.

The V gene is TRBV5-1, the J gene TRBJ2-2; 9 nucleotides agree with TRBD2. The V and J ends lost 0 bases and 6 bases, in that order; junction bases with no gene match: 9. The CDR3 sequence is 17 residues long. Germline CDR1 SGHRS, CDR2 YFSETQ. The CDR3 DNA reads TGCGCCAGCAGCTTGGCCAAAGGGACTAGCTTAGCCGGGGAGCTGTTTTTT. Its translation: CASSLAKGTSLAGELFF.

CDR3 nucleotides: TGTGCCAGCAGTCTCCGATGGGCAGGGAGCTCCTATAATTCACCCCTCCACTTT. This encodes CASSLRWAGSSYNSPLHF. V usage is TRBV27 and J usage is TRBJ1-6; D is possibly TRBD1 (5 bases). The V gene's germline CDR1 is MNHEY and CDR2 SMNVEV (reference sequence). V was cut by 5 bases and J by 0 bases, with 17 bases left in between. The CDR3 loop spans 18 amino acids.

The rearrangement uses TRBV10-3 and TRBJ2-2, with TRBD2 matching 9 bases. V gave up 11 bases and J gave up 7 bases; unmatched junction bases: 17. This CDR3 has 16 residues. Germline assignment: CDR1 ENHRY and CDR2 SYGVKD. CDR3 in DNA: TGTGCCGTCAATACTCTAGCGGGACCCCTAGGCGGGGAGCTGTTTTTT. Translated, it gives CAVNTLAGPLGGELFF.

The chain joins TRBV5-1 to TRBJ2-7; TRBD2 might be the D (6 bases). CDR3 length: 15 amino acids. The germline V gene encodes CDR1 SGHRS and CDR2 YFSETQ. V gave up 2 bases and J gave up 6 bases, with 18 bases separating them. CDR3: CASSFSPGESREQYF. The CDR3 region has the DNA TGCGCCAGCAGCTTCTCTCCGGGGGAGTCACGCGAGCAGTACTTC.

As concerns this clone: A read error may produce the germline difference seen at one junction end. The V call is TRBV6-1, the J call TRBJ1-2; no clear D. Germline V gives CDR1 MNHNS, CDR2 SASEGT. CDR3 length: 11 residues. The CDR3 nucleotides are TGTGCCAGCAGTAAAGCCTATGGCTACACCTTC. Residues: CASSKAYGYTF.

The V and J genes are TRBV14 and TRBJ2-7, with D perhaps matching TRBD1 (6 bases). This CDR3 has 11 amino acids. Deletions cut 8 bases from V and 4 bases from J, with 9 bases between. The germline V gene has CDR1 SGHDN and CDR2 FVKESK. The CDR3, as DNA: TGTGCCAGCTCTACAGGGTACGAGCAGTACTTC. Translated, it gives CASSTGYEQYF. The full variable domain, completed using reference TRBV14 and TRBJ2-7, is EAGVTQFPSHSVIEKGQTVTLRCDPISGHDNLYWYRRVMGKEIKFLLHFVKESKQDESGMPNNRFLAERTGGTYSTLKVQPAELEDSGVYFCASSTGYEQYFGPGTRLTVT.

This chain uses TRBV29-1 with TRBJ2-2, with TRBD1 matching over 7 bases. The V and J ends lost 2 bases and 2 bases, in that order; junction bases with no gene match: 2. The CDR3 is 14 amino acids. Germline V gene lookup returns CDR1 SQVTM and CDR2 ANQGSEA. The CDR3 loop reads CSVENRGNTGELFF. DNA of the CDR3: TGCAGCGTTGAAAACAGGGGCAACACCGGGGAGCTGTTTTTT.

The genes are TRBV6-5 and TRBJ2-7; D is unclear. The CDR3 extends over 14 amino acids. From germline, CDR1 is MNHEY and CDR2 SVGAGI. The V end was cut by 6 bases, the J end by 7 bases, with 19 bases between. The CDR3 protein is CASSWARVVEEQYF. The CDR3 DNA reads TGTGCCAGCAGCTGGGCTCGGGTGGTCGAAGAGCAGTACTTC.

A remark on this clone: The junction and the germline gene differ at one end; a read error may be behind it. The genes are TRBV7-7 and TRBJ1-4, with D possibly being TRBD1 (5 bases). In germline, CDR1 is SSHAT, CDR2 FNYEAQ (reference sequence). This CDR3 region has 15 residues. CDR3 sequence: CASSLGVGDGEKLFF. The DNA for the CDR3 is TGTGCTAGCAGCTTAGGGGTCGGGGATGGTGAAAAACTGTTTTTT.

The chain links TRBV18 to TRBJ2-7, with 13 positions matching TRBD2. Looked up from germline, CDR1 is KGHSH and CDR2 is LQKENI. V lost 3 bases to trimming and J lost 2 bases; unmatched junction nucleotides: 13. The CDR3 sequence is 19 residues long. CDR3 sequence (DNA): TGTGCCAGCTCACCTCTCGGCAACCTGGGACTAGCGGGAACCTACGAGCAGTACTTC. Translation gives CASSPLGNLGLAGTYEQYF.

The rearrangement joins TRBV7-3 to TRBJ2-1; TRBD2 matches at 10 bases. CDR1 SGHTA and CDR2 FQGTGA come from the germline V gene. The CDR3 sequence is 16 residues long. J was trimmed by 9 bases and V by 5 bases; bases with no gene match: 13. The CDR3 region has the DNA TGTGCCAGCAGCCCATTTATAGCGGGAGGAGGAGGTGAGCAGTTCTTC. Its protein product is CASSPFIAGGGGEQFF.

For this clone: Other DNA sequences in the sample encode the same CDR3. This chain uses TRBV18 with TRBJ2-3; 7 bases line up with TRBD1. CDR1 KGHSH and CDR2 LQKENI come from the germline V gene. This CDR3 is 15 amino acids long. V lost 6 bases, J lost 0 bases, and 6 bases stayed unmatched. The CDR3 sequence: CASSPGQRSTDTQYF. In DNA, the CDR3 is TGTGCCAGCTCCCCGGGACAGCGAAGCACAGATACGCAGTATTTT. Together with reference TRBV18 and TRBJ2-3, the CDR3 gives the full variable domain: NAGVMQNPRHLVRRRGQEARLRCSPMKGHSHVYWYRQLPEEGLKFMVYLQKENIIDESGMPKERFSAEFPKEGPSILRIQQVVRGDSAAYFCASSPGQRSTDTQYFGPGTRLTVL.

The chain links TRBV7-2 to TRBJ2-7; TRBD2 aligns across 7 bases. This CDR3 has 14 residues. The junction had 5 bases not matched to a gene; V was cut back by 1 base and J by 5 bases. The germline CDR1 and CDR2 sequences are SGHTA and FQGNSA. Written as DNA, the CDR3 is TGTGCCAGCAGCTTAGAACTAGCGCTCAACGAGCAGTACTTC. Translating it yields CASSLELALNEQYF.

The rearrangement links TRBV11-2 to TRBJ2-1; 12 bases align to TRBD2. Unmatched junction bases numbered 0, after V lost 0 bases and J lost 6 bases. The CDR3 has 15 amino acids. Germline loops: CDR1 SGHAT, CDR2 FQNNGV. The CDR3 spells CASSLELAGGNEQFF. The CDR3, as DNA: TGTGCCAGCAGCTTAGAACTAGCGGGAGGCAATGAGCAGTTCTTC. The variable domain in full, with the rest retrieved from reference TRBV11-2 and TRBJ2-1, is EAGVAQSPRYKIIEKRQSVAFWCNPISGHATLYWYQQILGQGPKLLIQFQNNGVVDDSQLPKDRFSAERLKGVDSTLKIQPAKLEDSAVYLCASSLELAGGNEQFFGPGTRLTVL.